The clone carrying this T cell receptor (beta chain) was seen a handful of times. The antigen remains undetermined. V gave up 0 bases and J gave up 7 bases; unmatched junction bases: 8. CDR3 size: 16 residues. Looked up from germline, CDR1 is ENHRY and CDR2 is SYGVKD. Overall study findings and caveats: Tumor Tregs overlapped most with tumor, then blood, naive CD4+ cells.

Semi-nested PCR with Nested Universal Primer A followed constant-region reverse priming of full-length variable regions. TCRdb re-derived calls from the 5' RACE reads in MiXCR, one entry per CDR3 protein. Here the sample spans about 5,400 distinct CDR3 sequences, 52% being singletons. The chain recombines TRBV10-3 with TRBJ2-4, with 8 bases that match TRBD2. The TCR was taken from a female donor with breast cancer. The specimen sequenced was memory CD4+ T cells sorted from blood. Subset defined: memory CD4+ T cells, CD4+CD45RO+CD25-. The CDR3 sequence: CAISESEAGVSNIQYF. The CDR3 region has the DNA TGTGCCATCAGTGAGTCGGAAGCGGGAGTGTCGAACATTCAGTACTTC.